The 21 T cell receptor beta chains below come from one sample, sequenced in a study of memory CD4+ T cells and cytomegalovirus serostatus. Single viable CD3+CD4+CD8-CD45RO+ cells were sorted as the memory CD4+ T cells. Using immunoSEQ multiplex PCR, the repertoire was profiled, and TCRdb retains in-frame clones only, with some absent. The table includes about 40,000 clones, 70% to 80% detected once. Source material: memory CD4+ T cells from blood. All receptors derive from an adult in good health and CMV-seronegative.

J is TRBJ2-5 and V is TRBV5-4; no firm D call. The germline V gene encodes CDR1 SGHNT and CDR2 YYREEE (reference sequence). V was clipped by 1 base and J by 7 bases, with 11 bases between them. This CDR3 is built from 13 residues. This CDR3 reads CASSLIDVGTQYF. CDR3 DNA: TGTGCCAGCAGCTTGATTGATGTGGGGACCCAGTACTTC.

This chain links TRBV5-1 with TRBJ2-5; 7 positions agree with TRBD1. Germline CDR1 reads SGHRS; CDR2 reads YFSETQ. The CDR3 is 15 residues long. V dropped 2 bases and J dropped 3; count of bases not matched to a gene: 7. Here the CDR3 reads CASSLRGGTEETQYF. CDR3 nucleotides: TGCGCCAGCAGCTTAAGGGGTGGGACAGAAGAGACCCAGTACTTC.

J is TRBJ1-6 and V is TRBV6-1; D is ambiguous. CDR1 is MNHNS and CDR2 is SASEGT in the germline V gene. The CDR3 covers 15 residues. Trimming shortened V by 5 bases and J by 10 bases, and 18 bases separated the two germline ends. The CDR3 nucleotides read TGTGCCAGCAGTCCGTCGGACGGCCCACGGTCACCCCTCCACTTT. This encodes CASSPSDGPRSPLHF.

The rearrangement uses TRBV6-5 and TRBJ2-3, with 7 bases that match TRBD1. Germline V gene sequence: CDR1 MNHEY, CDR2 SVGAGI. J was trimmed by 4 bases and V by 6 bases; bases with no gene match: 10. The length of the CDR3 is 15 residues. CDR3 amino acids: CASRLPDRIPDTQYF. DNA of the CDR3: TGTGCCAGCAGGTTACCGGACAGGATCCCAGATACGCAGTATTTT.

There are a few counts of this clone. The chain couples TRBV7-9 to TRBJ2-2; D gene unclear. CDR3 size: 15 residues. V dropped 2 bases and J dropped 4 bases, with 11 bases sitting between them. The germline gives CDR1 SEHNR, CDR2 FQNEAQ (reference sequence). CDR3 residues: CASSLRRPSTGELFF. The CDR3 nucleotides are TGTGCCAGCAGCTTACGAAGACCTAGCACCGGGGAGCTGTTTTTT.

V is TRBV4-1 and J is TRBJ1-6; no firm D call. The V end lost 1 base, the J end lost 9 bases, and 4 bases lay between the germline ends. Looked up from germline, CDR1 is MGHRA and CDR2 is YSYEKL. The CDR3 has 12 residues. CDR3 protein: CASSQGISPLHF. The CDR3, as DNA: TGCGCCAGCAGCCAAGGTATTTCACCCCTCCACTTT.

The rearrangement joins TRBV6-1 to TRBJ2-5; D gene uncertain. V lost 7 bases, J lost 5 bases, and 14 bases lay in between. Germline V gives CDR1 MNHNS, CDR2 SASEGT. This CDR3 comprises 13 residues. CDR3 DNA sequence: TGTGCCAGCACTCCCAATTGGGGTGAGACCCAGTACTTC. It yields the protein CASTPNWGETQYF.

The chain combines TRBV7-2 with TRBJ2-5, with TRBD2 matching over 9 bases. The trim removed 5 bases at V and 3 bases at J, leaving 4 bases unmatched. This CDR3 is built from 14 residues. The germline gives CDR1 SGHTA, CDR2 FQGNSA. The CDR3 protein is CASSKRLAEETQYF. Written as DNA, the CDR3 is TGTGCCAGCAGCAAAAGACTAGCGGAAGAGACCCAGTACTTC.

The table lists this clone with a few counts. This chain connects TRBV19 to TRBJ1-2; 8 nucleotides agree with TRBD1. Germline loops: CDR1 LNHDA, CDR2 SQIVND (reference sequence). After removal of 5 bases from V and 1 base from J, the junction contained 12 bases not matched to a gene. This CDR3 has 17 amino acids. The CDR3 bases are TGTGCCAGTAGTGTGCACCGGGACAGGAAGAATAACTATGGCTACACCTTC. It translates to CASSVHRDRKNNYGYTF.

V and J are TRBV27 and TRBJ2-1, with 12 bases matching TRBD2. V gave up 7 bases and J gave up 9 bases; unmatched junction bases: 4. Germline-derived CDR1 and CDR2 are MNHEY and SMNVEV (reference sequence). There are 13 residues in the CDR3. The DNA for the CDR3 is TGTGCCAGCAAGAGACTAGCGGGGGTTGAGCAGTTCTTC. Residues: CASKRLAGVEQFF.

The rearrangement links TRBV6-6 to TRBJ2-3; 12 bases fit TRBD2. V trimming: 6 bases; J trimming: 6 bases; junction bases outside the gene matches: 10. This CDR3 has 16 residues. Germline V gene sequence: CDR1 MNHNY, CDR2 SVGAGI (reference sequence). The CDR3 DNA is TGTGCCAGCAGCCGAACTAGCGGGGGGACCCCGGATACGCAGTATTTT. Translating it yields CASSRTSGGTPDTQYF.

The count of this clone is one. The chain employs TRBV6-5 and TRBJ2-5; maybe TRBD2 (8 bases). The closer fit of TRBJ2-7 to the DNA end suggests the J call may be wrong. CDR3 size: 15 residues. Germline CDR1 MNHEY, CDR2 SVGAGI. CDR3 amino acids: CASSPGGRGVYEQYF. The CDR3 bases are TGTGCCAGCAGCCCAGGGGGGCGGGGGGTCTACGAGCAGTACTTC.

The chain joins TRBV4-3 to TRBJ2-1, with D unclear. From germline, CDR1 is LGHNA and CDR2 YSLEER. The CDR3 extends over 16 amino acids. V lost 1 base and J 2 bases, leaving 12 bases between the germline ends. The CDR3 coding sequence is TGCGCCAGCAGCCAAGGGCTAGTCCTCACCTACAATGAGCAGTTCTTC. Translating it yields CASSQGLVLTYNEQFF.

The V call is TRBV28, the J call TRBJ1-4, with a possible D match to TRBD1 (5 bases). The CDR3 is made up of 14 amino acids. Germline assignment: CDR1 MDHEN and CDR2 SYDVKM. Trimming cost V 3 bases and J 8 bases, with 13 bases left between them. The CDR3 nucleotides are TGTGCCAGCAGTTTGTCAGGGCTCTGGGAAAAACTGTTTTTT. Its protein product is CASSLSGLWEKLFF.

This rearrangement joins TRBV19 to TRBJ2-4; D may be TRBD2 (5 bases). Trimming pared 5 bases from V and 3 bases from J, leaving 14 bases between. The CDR3 runs 15 residues. Germline V CDR1 and CDR2: LNHDA, SQIVND (reference sequence). This CDR3 is CASSPLSGDKNIQYF. CDR3 bases: TGTGCCAGTAGTCCCCTGTCCGGGGACAAAAACATTCAGTACTTC. Full variable domain (rest looked up from reference TRBV19 and TRBJ2-4): DGGITQSPKYLFRKEGQNVTLSCEQNLNHDAMYWYRQDPGQGLRLIYYSQIVNDFQKGDIAEGYSVSREKKESFPLTVTSAQKNPTAFYLCASSPLSGDKNIQYFGAGTRLSVL.

V gene TRBV19 combines with J gene TRBJ1-4; D gene unclear. Germline V lookup: CDR1 LNHDA, CDR2 SQIVND (reference sequence). CDR3 length: 13 amino acids. V was cut by 8 bases and J by 0 bases, with 7 bases left in between. The CDR3 loop reads CASLPTTNEKLFF. Here the CDR3 DNA reads TGTGCCAGTCTACCGACAACTAATGAAAAACTGTTTTTT.

This clone was recorded only once. V usage is TRBV7-9 and J usage is TRBJ2-5, with 9 bases identical to TRBD2. The CDR3 length is 15 residues. In germline, CDR1 is SEHNR, CDR2 FQNEAQ (reference sequence). Unmatched junction bases numbered 6, after V lost 5 bases and J lost 2 bases. The CDR3 region has the DNA TGTGCCAGCAGCCTTCTAGCGGGGCGGCAAGAGACCCAGTACTTC. As protein: CASSLLAGRQETQYF.

Note on this clone: The same CDR3 can be traced to other DNA sequences in this sample. The V gene is TRBV5-4, the J gene TRBJ1-4; TRBD1 agrees at 9 bases. Trimming cost V 4 bases and J 8 bases; bases outside gene matches: 6. Germline V gene lookup returns CDR1 SGHNT and CDR2 YYREEE (reference sequence). The CDR3 runs 14 residues. DNA for the CDR3: TGTGCCAGCAGCCTACAGGGGGCGGTGGAAAAACTGTTTTTT. Protein sequence: CASSLQGAVEKLFF.

Sample share makes this clone medium-sized. The rearrangement joins TRBV7-9 to TRBJ1-5, with D hard to call. There are 16 residues in the CDR3. The V gene lost 1 base and the J gene lost 7 bases, with 17 bases spanning the gap. Germline V gene lookup returns CDR1 SEHNR and CDR2 FQNEAQ (reference sequence). For the CDR3, the DNA is TGTGCCAGCAGCTTAGAGGTCATGTGGTCGGAGCAGCCCCAGCATTTT. This codes for CASSLEVMWSEQPQHF.

CDR3 amino acids: CASSPRTDYNSPLHF. CDR3 nucleotides: TGCGCCAGCAGCCCCCGGACAGACTATAATTCACCCCTCCACTTT. V and J are TRBV5-1 and TRBJ1-6; possibly TRBD1 for D (6 bases). V lost 4 bases and J 3 bases, leaving 11 bases between the germline ends. This CDR3 is built from 15 residues. Germline values: CDR1 SGHRS, CDR2 YFSETQ. The complete variable domain, with remaining parts taken from reference TRBV5-1 and TRBJ1-6, reads KAGVTQTPRYLIKTRGQQVTLSCSPISGHRSVSWYQQTPGQGLQFLFEYFSETQRNKGNFPGRFSGRQFSNSRSEMNVSTLELGDSALYLCASSPRTDYNSPLHFGNGTRLTVT.

The chain is built from TRBV5-1 and TRBJ2-1, with D tentatively TRBD1 or TRBD2 (5 bases each). V shed 6 bases and J shed 9 bases, with 16 bases lying between them. Germline-derived CDR1 and CDR2 are SGHRS and YFSETQ. The CDR3 totals 13 residues. The CDR3 DNA reads TGCGCCAGCACAGTGGCAGGGACCAGTGAGCAGTTCTTC. Translating gives CASTVAGTSEQFF.